The 19 T cell receptor beta chains below come from one sample, sequenced in a study of beta chain features in type 1 diabetes. The investigators reverse transcribed all of the isolated RNA, so they sequenced expressed TCRB transcripts. Sequencing used immunoSEQ multiplex PCR; TCRdb keeps in-frame clones, though not all of them. This repertoire shows fewer than 500,000 clones, approximately 15% found once; its top ten account for under 0.04%. Sequenced: naive CD4+ T cells from blood. Receptors originate from a man between 25 and 39 years old in good health.

There are a few counts of this clone. The sample has other DNA sequences that encode this CDR3 too. V is TRBV20-1 and J is TRBJ2-7, with D unresolved. V shed 6 bases and J shed 2 bases, with 8 bases lying between them. CDR1 and CDR2 (germline): DFQATT, SNEGSKA (reference sequence). The CDR3 has 11 amino acids. This CDR3 is CSARSPYEQYF. CDR3 nucleotide sequence: TGCAGTGCCCGTTCACCCTACGAGCAGTACTTC.

This clone has a handful of counts. The V gene is TRBV7-2, the J gene TRBJ2-1; the D call may be TRBD1 or TRBD2 (5 bases each). CDR1 is SGHTA and CDR2 is FQGNSA in the germline V gene. The CDR3 has 15 residues. V shed 5 bases and J shed 4 bases, with 15 bases lying between them. CDR3: CASSTRTGRYNEQFF. For the CDR3, the DNA is TGTGCCAGCAGCACTCGGACGGGGCGATACAATGAGCAGTTCTTC.

This clone was seen a few times. The rearrangement joins TRBV7-2 to TRBJ2-5, with 10 bases matching TRBD1. From germline, CDR1 is SGHTA and CDR2 FQGNSA. The CDR3 is 19 amino acids. With V trimmed by 3 bases and J by 0 bases, 13 bases remained unmatched. CDR3 bases: TGTGCCAGCAGCTTGGTCTTGGGGACAGGGGTTCTTTACCAAGAGACCCAGTACTTC. Translation gives CASSLVLGTGVLYQETQYF.

The chain is built from TRBV2 and TRBJ2-5; D ambiguous. CDR1 and CDR2 (germline): SNHLY, FYNNEI. This CDR3 spans 13 amino acids. V was clipped by 4 bases and J by 0 bases, with 6 bases between them. CDR3 sequence: CASSVGYQETQYF. DNA for the CDR3: TGTGCCAGCAGTGTTGGCTACCAAGAGACCCAGTACTTC. Looking up the rest from reference TRBV2 and TRBJ2-5 gives the full variable domain: EPEVTQTPSHQVTQMGQEVILRCVPISNHLYFYWYRQILGQKVEFLVSFYNNEISEKSEIFDDQFSVERPDGSNFTLKIRSTKLEDSAMYFCASSVGYQETQYFGPGTRLLVL.

This clone was seen only a few times. The chain couples TRBV9 to TRBJ1-3; tentatively, D is TRBD1 (5 bases). The germline CDR1 and CDR2 sequences are SGDLS and YYNGEE. The CDR3 sequence is 16 residues long. V was cut by 2 bases and J by 1 base, with 13 bases left in between. Here the CDR3 reads CASSVSLGESGNTIYF. The DNA of the CDR3 is TGTGCCAGCAGCGTGTCACTGGGGGAATCTGGAAACACCATATATTTT.

Only a few counts were recorded for this clone. The rearrangement links TRBV21-1 to TRBJ1-5; the table's D call TRBD1 went unverified against the DNA. TRBV21-1 is an annotated pseudogene. The CDR3 loop spans 16 amino acids. In nucleotides, the CDR3 is TGTGCCAGCAGCCCACGAGGACAGGGAATCAATCAGCCCCAGCATTTT. Encoded protein: CASSPRGQGINQPQHF.

The chain combines TRBV9 with TRBJ2-4; TRBD2 agrees at 8 bases. This CDR3 has 18 amino acids. The junction had 10 bases not matched to a gene; V was cut back by 0 bases and J by 2 bases. The V gene's germline CDR1 is SGDLS and CDR2 YYNGEE. CDR3 nucleotide sequence: TGTGCCAGCAGCGTAGGAGCGGGAGAGGGATTATCCAAAAACATTCAGTACTTC. It is translated as CASSVGAGEGLSKNIQYF.

This clone was seen once. The chain employs TRBV2 and TRBJ2-7, with D possibly TRBD2 on 5 matching bases. CDR1 and CDR2 from the germline V gene are SNHLY and FYNNEI. The CDR3 length is 13 residues. Trimming removed 4 bases at V and 4 bases at J, with 11 bases between. CDR3 sequence reads: CASSGESIYEQYV. CDR3 sequence (DNA): TGTGCCAGCAGTGGGGAGTCGATTTACGAGCAGTACGTC.

This clone was detected a few times. J is TRBJ2-1 and V is TRBV7-9; TRBD2 matches 11 bases. Germline CDR1 and CDR2: SEHNR and FQNEAQ (reference sequence). The CDR3 runs to 19 residues. Germline trimming cut 5 bases from V and 4 bases from J; bases unmatched to any gene: 16. CDR3 amino acids: CASSMFSGRDQGRYNEQFF. The CDR3 DNA sequence: TGTGCCAGCAGCATGTTTAGCGGGAGGGACCAAGGTCGTTACAATGAGCAGTTCTTC. Complete variable domain (other parts from reference TRBV7-9 and TRBJ2-1): DTGVSQNPRHKITKRGQNVTFRCDPISEHNRLYWYRQTLGQGPEFLTYFQNEAQLEKSRLLSDRFSAERPKGSFSTLEIQRTEQGDSAMYLCASSMFSGRDQGRYNEQFFGPGTRLTVL.

The V call is TRBV18, the J call TRBJ1-1, with D hard to call. Deletions cut 2 bases from V and 0 bases from J, with 10 bases between. This CDR3 contains 15 residues. Germline V CDR1 and CDR2: KGHSH, LQKENI. CDR3: CASSPERSLNTEAFF. CDR3 coding DNA: TGTGCCAGCTCACCAGAGCGCAGCTTGAACACTGAAGCTTTCTTT.

In its sample, this clone was seen once. The chain joins TRBV18 to TRBJ2-4, with TRBD2 matching 14 bases. CDR1 and CDR2 from the germline V gene are KGHSH and LQKENI. The CDR3 runs 15 residues. J lost 9 bases, V lost 3 bases, and 4 bases had no gene match. CDR3 bases: TGTGCCAGCTCACCGCCCGGACTAGCGGGGGGCATTCAGTACTTC. Its translation is CASSPPGLAGGIQYF.

Only a few counts were recorded for this clone. This sequence joins TRBV6-6 and TRBJ2-7, with 12 bases fitting TRBD2. Germline CDR1 is MNHNY and CDR2 is SVGAGI (reference sequence). This CDR3 has 15 amino acids. After removal of 5 bases from V and 2 bases from J, the junction contained 4 bases not matched to a gene. The CDR3 DNA is TGTGCCAGCAGTGCACTAGCGGGAGGTGCCTACGAGCAGTACGTC. Translation: CASSALAGGAYEQYV.

This clone was seen only a few times. This chain links TRBV7-9 with TRBJ1-1; 7 bases fit TRBD1. This CDR3 has 15 amino acids. CDR1 SEHNR and CDR2 FQNEAQ come from the germline V gene (reference sequence). With 4 bases clipped from V and 4 bases from J, the junction kept 9 bases outside the gene matches. DNA of the CDR3: TGTGCCAGCAGCTCCAAGGACAGGTCTAGCACTGAAGCTTTCTTT. This codes for CASSSKDRSSTEAFF.

The chain is built from TRBV7-6 and TRBJ2-3, with 7 bases lining up with TRBD1. The V gene's germline CDR1 is SGHVS and CDR2 FNYEAQ. Trimming removed 1 base from V and 2 bases from J; junction bases left unmatched: 6. The CDR3 is 16 residues long. CDR3 DNA: TGTGCCAGCAGCTTAGGGTCAGGGGGTAACACAGATACGCAGTATTTT. Its translation: CASSLGSGGNTDTQYF. Complete variable domain (other parts from reference TRBV7-6 and TRBJ2-3): GAGVSQSPRYKVTKRGQDVALRCDPISGHVSLYWYRQALGQGPEFLTYFNYEAQQDKSGLPNDRFSAERPEGSISTLTIQRTEQRDSAMYRCASSLGSGGNTDTQYFGPGTRLTVL.

The rearrangement uses TRBV2 and TRBJ2-1; D is uncertain. V was pared by 6 bases and J by 12 bases, with 12 bases between. The CDR3 runs 11 residues. Germline CDR1 and CDR2: SNHLY and FYNNEI. The CDR3 here is CASRLNSGQFF. CDR3 sequence (DNA): TGTGCCAGCAGACTAAATTCTGGGCAGTTCTTC.

The V call is TRBV10-3, the J call TRBJ2-7, with 8 bases aligning to TRBD2. The CDR3 runs to 13 residues. V shed 10 bases and J 0 bases; nucleotides not matched to a gene: 5. Per the germline V gene, CDR1 is ENHRY and CDR2 is SYGVKD. CDR3 in amino acids: CATDSGNSYEQYV. CDR3 in DNA: TGTGCCACCGATAGCGGGAACTCCTACGAGCAGTACGTC.

This chain joins TRBV2 and TRBJ2-7; D may be TRBD1 or TRBD2 (5 bases each). The CDR3 has 13 amino acids. V was trimmed by 3 bases and J by 2 bases, leaving 8 bases between them. Per germline, CDR1 SNHLY and CDR2 FYNNEI. The CDR3 is CASSDPGPYEQYV. CDR3 nucleotides: TGTGCCAGCAGTGACCCGGGGCCCTACGAGCAGTACGTC.

The V call is TRBV15, the J call TRBJ1-1; 7 positions match TRBD1. This CDR3 has 15 amino acids. V trimming: 1 base; J trimming: 8 bases; junction bases outside the gene matches: 10. Per the germline V gene, CDR1 is LNHNV and CDR2 is YYDKDF (reference sequence). The CDR3 nucleotides read TGTGCCACCAGCAGAGGGGAAGGGGGCAGAATAGAAGCTTTCTTT. Amino acid sequence: CATSRGEGGRIEAFF.

The gene calls are TRBV4-1 and TRBJ1-2; 7 nucleotides match TRBD1. CDR3 length: 17 residues. After removal of 4 bases from V and 1 base from J, the junction contained 12 bases not matched to a gene. Germline assignment: CDR1 MGHRA and CDR2 YSYEKL. The DNA for the CDR3 is TGCGCCAGCAGCCTACACACACTCCGGGACAGTAACTATGGCTACACCTTC. This encodes CASSLHTLRDSNYGYTF.